This TCR beta chain is from a study of cytomegalovirus exposure and HLA in healthy donors. A multiplex PCR was run with 60 Vbeta primers and 13 Jbeta primers. Method: immunoSEQ multiplex PCR; TCRdb's copy keeps in-frame clones and lacks some. Of some 130,000 clones detected, 73% appear once; the ten largest clones hold 1% to 1.5%. V was pared by 3 bases and J by 4 bases, with 10 bases between. The germline V gene has CDR1 MDHEN and CDR2 SYDVKM. The CDR3 has 14 residues. This clonotype originated in a woman aged 40 to 50 in good health and CMV-seronegative. The V call is TRBV28, the J call TRBJ1-5, with D unresolved. The sample was PBMCs. The CDR3 sequence is CASSLRGMNQPQHF. CDR3 in DNA: TGTGCCAGCAGTTTGCGGGGTATGAATCAGCCCCAGCATTTT.